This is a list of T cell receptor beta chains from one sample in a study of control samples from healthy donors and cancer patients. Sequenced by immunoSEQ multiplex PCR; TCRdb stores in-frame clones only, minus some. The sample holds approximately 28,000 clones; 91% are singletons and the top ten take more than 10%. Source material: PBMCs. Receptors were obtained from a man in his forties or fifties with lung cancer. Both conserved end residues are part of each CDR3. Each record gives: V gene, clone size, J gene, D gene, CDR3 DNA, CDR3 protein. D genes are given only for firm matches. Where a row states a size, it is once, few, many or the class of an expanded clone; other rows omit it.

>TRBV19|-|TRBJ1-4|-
TGTGCCAGTACCAACCACGGGGCCGTCAACCCCACCACTAATGAAAAACTGTTTTTT
CASTNHGAVNPTTNEKLFF
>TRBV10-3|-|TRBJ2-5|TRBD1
TGTGCCATCAGTGAGAGGAGGGACAGGGAAGAGACCCAGTACTTC
CAISERRDREETQYF
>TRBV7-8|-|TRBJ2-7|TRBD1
TGTGCCAGCAGCTCGGGACAGGGGGGCGAGCAGTACTTC
CASSSGQGGEQYF
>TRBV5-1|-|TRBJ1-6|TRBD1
TGCGCCAGCGAGCCGACAGGGGGCTCGAATTCACCCCTCCACTTT
CASEPTGGSNSPLHF
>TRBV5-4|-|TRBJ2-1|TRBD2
TGTGCCAGCACCGCGGCTAGCGGGGGGGACAATGAGCAGTTCTTC
CASTAASGGDNEQFF
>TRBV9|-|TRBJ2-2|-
TGTGCCAGCAGCCCGAGACACACCGGGGACACCGGGGAGCTGTTTTTT
CASSPRHTGDTGELFF
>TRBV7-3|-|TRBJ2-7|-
TGTGCCAGCAGCTTAGGGGCCGGGTCTAGCTACGAGCAGTACTTC
CASSLGAGSSYEQYF
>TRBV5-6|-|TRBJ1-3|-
TGTGCCAGCAGCGCGGGACCGCTCTCTGGAAACACCATATATTTT
CASSAGPLSGNTIYF
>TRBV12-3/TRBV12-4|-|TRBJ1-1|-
TGTGCCAGCAGTGTGGGGTCGGCTGAAGCTTTCTTT
CASSVGSAEAFF
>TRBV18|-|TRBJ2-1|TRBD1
TGTGCCAGCTCGCCCGAACGACAGGGAAAGAATGAGCAGTTCTTC
CASSPERQGKNEQFF
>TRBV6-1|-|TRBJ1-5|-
TGTGCCAGCAGTGTACTTGGACTACATGGGGCCATGCCCCAGCATTTT
CASSVLGLHGAMPQHF
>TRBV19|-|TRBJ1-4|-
TGTGCCAGTAGTATAGGATATGAAAAACTGTTTTTT
CASSIGYEKLFF
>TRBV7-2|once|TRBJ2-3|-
TGTGCCAGCAGCTTAGCTATTTTAGGGAACACAGATACGCAGTATTTT
CASSLAILGNTDTQYF
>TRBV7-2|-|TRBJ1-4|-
TGTGCCAGCAGCTTATATGTATCGCACGAGGGTGAAAAACTGTTTTTT
CASSLYVSHEGEKLFF
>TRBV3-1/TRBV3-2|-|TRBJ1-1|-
TGTGCCAGCAGCCTGACAGATAACACTGAAGCTTTCTTT
CASSLTDNTEAFF
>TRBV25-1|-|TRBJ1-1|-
TGTGCCAGCAGTGGGTACTTGAACACTGAAGCTTTCTTT
CASSGYLNTEAFF
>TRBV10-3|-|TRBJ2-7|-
TGTGCCATCAGTGAGTCGACAGGAGTTTACGAGCAGTACTTC
CAISESTGVYEQYF
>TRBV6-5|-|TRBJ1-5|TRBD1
TGTGCCAGCAGTTTGGCAGGGGGTCAGCCCCAGCATTTT
CASSLAGGQPQHF
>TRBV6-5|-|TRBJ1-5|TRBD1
TGTGCCAGCAGCCGGACAGGGTCTAGCAATCAGCCCCAGCATTTT
CASSRTGSSNQPQHF
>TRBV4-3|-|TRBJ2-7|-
TGCGCCAGCAGCCAAGATAATAACGTCCTCTACGAGCAGTACTTC
CASSQDNNVLYEQYF
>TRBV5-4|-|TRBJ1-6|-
TGTGCCAGCAGGCGGGACACCCTGGGTAATTCACCCCTCCACTTT
CASRRDTLGNSPLHF
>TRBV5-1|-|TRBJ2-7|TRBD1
TGCGCCACCAAAGCCGGGACAGGGGGATACGAGCAGTACTTC
CATKAGTGGYEQYF
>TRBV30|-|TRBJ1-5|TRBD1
TGTGCCTATTCCACCGGGACAGGGGGCGATTACAATCAGCCCCAGCATTTT
CAYSTGTGGDYNQPQHF
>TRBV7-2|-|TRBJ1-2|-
TGTGCCAGCAGCTTGGTCACAGGGCGTGGCTACACCTTC
CASSLVTGRGYTF
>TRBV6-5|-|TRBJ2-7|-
TGTGCCAGCAGGGGTGGAGGGGGTGGCTACGAGCAGTACTTC
CASRGGGGGYEQYF
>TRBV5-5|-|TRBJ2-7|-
TGTGCCAGTCAACCCGGGGGGCGGGGCGAGCAGTACTTC
CASQPGGRGEQYF
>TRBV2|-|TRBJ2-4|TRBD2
TGTGCCAGCATGAATCATGGGGGGGAGTCAAACATTCAGTACTTC
CASMNHGGESNIQYF
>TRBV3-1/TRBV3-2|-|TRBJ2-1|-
TGTGCCAGCAGCCAAGGAGTTGAGGTCCTGGGTGAGCAGTTCTTC
CASSQGVEVLGEQFF
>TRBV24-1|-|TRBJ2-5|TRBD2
TGTGCCACCAGTCCCTCGAGCGGGAGGGAGACCCAGTACTTC
CATSPSSGRETQYF
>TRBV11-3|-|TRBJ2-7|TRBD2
TGTGCCAGCAGCCATAGCGGGGGGGCCCCTTATTTATACTCCTACGAGCAGTACTTC
CASSHSGGAPYLYSYEQYF
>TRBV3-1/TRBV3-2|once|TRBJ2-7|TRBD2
TGTGCCAGCAGCCCTACCGGGGGGGCCGGAGAGCAGTACTTC
CASSPTGGAGEQYF
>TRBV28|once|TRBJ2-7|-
TGTGCCAGCAGTTTATGGGGGGCGGAGGAGCAGTACTTC
CASSLWGAEEQYF
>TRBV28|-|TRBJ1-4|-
TGTGCCAGCAGTTTATCTTGGGATGAAAAACTGTTTTTT
CASSLSWDEKLFF
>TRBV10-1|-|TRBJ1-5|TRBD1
TGCGCCAGCAGTAACGACAGGGATCAGCCCCAGCATTTT
CASSNDRDQPQHF
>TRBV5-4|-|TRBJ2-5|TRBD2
TGTGCCAGCAGACTAGCGGGGGACAGGGTAACCCAGTACTTC
CASRLAGDRVTQYF
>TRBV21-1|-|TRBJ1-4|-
TGTGCCAGCAGCATTTGGACAGGGCTGTTTTTT
CASSIWTGLFF
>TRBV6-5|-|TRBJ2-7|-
TGTGCCAGCAGTTACAACGGAATTGGGTACTTC
CASSYNGIGYF
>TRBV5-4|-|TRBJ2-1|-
TGTGCCAGCAGCTTGCGCACAGAATCGGACAATGAGCAGTTCTTC
CASSLRTESDNEQFF
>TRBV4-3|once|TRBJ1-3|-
TGCGCCAGCAGCCAACAGGGAGACACCATATATTTT
CASSQQGDTIYF
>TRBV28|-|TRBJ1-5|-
TGTGCCAGCATAAAGTCTTATAGCAATCAGCCCCAGCATTTT
CASIKSYSNQPQHF
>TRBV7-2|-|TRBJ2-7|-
TGTGCCAGCAGCCAGGTCTCCTACGAGCAGTACTTC
CASSQVSYEQYF
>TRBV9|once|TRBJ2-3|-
TGTGCCAGCACCCACCATCAGACAGCTCGTGCTAGCACAGATACGCAGTATTTT
CASTHHQTARASTDTQYF
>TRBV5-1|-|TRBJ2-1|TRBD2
TGCGCCAGCAAAGCGGGGGAGTACAATGAGCAGTTCTTC
CASKAGEYNEQFF
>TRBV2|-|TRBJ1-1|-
TGTGCCAGCGGACAACCTTACTTGGTGAACACTGAAGCTTTCTTT
CASGQPYLVNTEAFF
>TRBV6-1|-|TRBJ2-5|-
TGTGCCAGCAGTGAAATGACATTGTTAGAGACCCAGTACTTC
CASSEMTLLETQYF
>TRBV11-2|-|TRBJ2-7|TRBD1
TGTGCCAGCAGCGGCCGGGACAGTGAGACTTATCCGTACGAGCAGTACTTC
CASSGRDSETYPYEQYF
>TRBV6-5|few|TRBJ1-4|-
TGTGCCAGCAGGGAGGACAGATCAACTAATGAAAAACTGTTTTTT
CASREDRSTNEKLFF
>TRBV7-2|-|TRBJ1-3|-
TGTGCCAGCAGCTCACAGGGATTGTCTGGAAACACCATATATTTT
CASSSQGLSGNTIYF
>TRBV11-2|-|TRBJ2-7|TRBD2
TGTGCCAGCAGCTTAGGTGTGACTAGCGGTGTCGAGCAGTACTTC
CASSLGVTSGVEQYF
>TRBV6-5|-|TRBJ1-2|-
TGTGCCAGCACACGGGGCGATGGCTACACCTTC
CASTRGDGYTF
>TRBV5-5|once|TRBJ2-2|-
TGTGCCAGCAGCTTGGCCTCTACCACCGGGGAGCTGTTTTTT
CASSLASTTGELFF
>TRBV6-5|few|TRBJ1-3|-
TGTGCCAGCAGTTACAGACACGGGTCTGGAAACACCATATATTTT
CASSYRHGSGNTIYF
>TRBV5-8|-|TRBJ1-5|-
TGTGCCAGCCCTAACCAGCCCCAGCATTTT
CASPNQPQHF
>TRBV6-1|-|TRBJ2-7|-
TGTGCCAGCAGTGCACTTCAGGGAATACAAAGCTCCTACGAGCAGTACTTC
CASSALQGIQSSYEQYF
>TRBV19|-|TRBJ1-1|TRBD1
TGTGCCAGTACCTTAAACCGGGACAGCAACACTGAAGCTTTCTTT
CASTLNRDSNTEAFF